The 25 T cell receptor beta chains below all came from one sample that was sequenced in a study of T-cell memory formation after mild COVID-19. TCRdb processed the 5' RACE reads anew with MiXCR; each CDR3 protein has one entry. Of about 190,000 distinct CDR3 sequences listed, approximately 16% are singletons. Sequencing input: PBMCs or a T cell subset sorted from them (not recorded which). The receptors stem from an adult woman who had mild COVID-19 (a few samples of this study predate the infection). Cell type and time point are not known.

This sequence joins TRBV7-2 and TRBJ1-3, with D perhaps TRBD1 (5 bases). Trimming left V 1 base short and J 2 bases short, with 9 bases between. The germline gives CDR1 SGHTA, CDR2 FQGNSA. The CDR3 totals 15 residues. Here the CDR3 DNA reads TGTGCCAGCAGCTTAGTAGGGGATACTGGAAACACCATATATTTT. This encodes CASSLVGDTGNTIYF. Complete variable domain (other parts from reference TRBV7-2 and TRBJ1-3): GAGVSQSPSNKVTEKGKDVELRCDPISGHTALYWYRQSLGQGLEFLIYFQGNSAPDKSGLPSDRFSAERTGGSVSTLTIQRTQQEDSAVYLCASSLVGDTGNTIYFGEGSWLTVV.

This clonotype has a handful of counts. CDR3 residues: CASSRPNEGQGTGELFF. In nucleotides, the CDR3 is TGTGCCAGCAGCAGACCAAACGAGGGACAGGGGACCGGGGAGCTGTTTTTT. The chain joins TRBV9 to TRBJ2-2; 10 bases align to TRBD1. This CDR3 has 17 residues. Germline loops: CDR1 SGDLS, CDR2 YYNGEE. V lost 4 bases, J lost 5 bases, and 11 bases stayed unmatched.

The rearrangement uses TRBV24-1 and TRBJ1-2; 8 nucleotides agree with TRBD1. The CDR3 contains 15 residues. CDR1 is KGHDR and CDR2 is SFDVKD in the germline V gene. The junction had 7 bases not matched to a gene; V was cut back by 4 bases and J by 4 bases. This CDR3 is CATSDAGGAGYGYTF. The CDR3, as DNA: TGTGCCACCAGTGACGCAGGGGGCGCCGGCTATGGCTACACCTTC.

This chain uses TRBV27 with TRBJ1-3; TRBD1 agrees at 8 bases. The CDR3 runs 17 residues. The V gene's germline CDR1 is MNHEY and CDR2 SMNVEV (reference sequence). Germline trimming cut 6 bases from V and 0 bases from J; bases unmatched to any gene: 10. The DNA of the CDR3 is TGTGCCAGCAGCCAAGGGACAGGAATTTTCTCTGGAAACACCATATATTTT. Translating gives CASSQGTGIFSGNTIYF.

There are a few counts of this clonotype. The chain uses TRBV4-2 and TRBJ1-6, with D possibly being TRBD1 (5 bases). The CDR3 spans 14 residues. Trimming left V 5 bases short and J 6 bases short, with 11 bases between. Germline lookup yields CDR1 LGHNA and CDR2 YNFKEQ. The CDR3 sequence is CASSLGTSNSPLHF. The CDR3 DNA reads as TGTGCCAGCAGCTTAGGGACTTCTAATTCACCCCTCCACTTT.

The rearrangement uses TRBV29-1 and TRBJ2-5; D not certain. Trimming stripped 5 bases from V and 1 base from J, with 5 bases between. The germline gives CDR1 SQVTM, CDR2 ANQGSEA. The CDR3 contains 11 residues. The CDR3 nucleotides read TGCAGCGTTACGTCCCAAGAGACCCAGTACTTC. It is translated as CSVTSQETQYF.

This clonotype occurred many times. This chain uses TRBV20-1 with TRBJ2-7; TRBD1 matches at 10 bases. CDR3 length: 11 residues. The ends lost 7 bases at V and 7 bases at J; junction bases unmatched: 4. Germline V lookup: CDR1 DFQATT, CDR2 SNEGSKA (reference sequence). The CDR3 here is CSVGQGKEQYF. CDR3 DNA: TGCAGTGTGGGACAGGGGAAGGAGCAGTACTTC.

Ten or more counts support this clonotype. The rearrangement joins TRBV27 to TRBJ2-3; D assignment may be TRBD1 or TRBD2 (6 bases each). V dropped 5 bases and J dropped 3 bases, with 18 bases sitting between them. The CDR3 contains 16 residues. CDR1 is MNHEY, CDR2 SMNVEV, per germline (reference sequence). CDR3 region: CASSRTSRGSTDTQYF. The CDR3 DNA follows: TGTGCCAGCAGTAGAACTAGCAGGGGTTCGACAGATACGCAGTATTTT.

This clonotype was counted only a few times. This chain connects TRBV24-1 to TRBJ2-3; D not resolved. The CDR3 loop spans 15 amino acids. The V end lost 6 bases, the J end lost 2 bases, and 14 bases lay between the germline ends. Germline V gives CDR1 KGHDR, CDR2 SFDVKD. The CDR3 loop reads CATSIQGGPTDTQYF. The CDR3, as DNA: TGTGCCACCAGTATTCAAGGTGGACCCACAGATACGCAGTATTTT.

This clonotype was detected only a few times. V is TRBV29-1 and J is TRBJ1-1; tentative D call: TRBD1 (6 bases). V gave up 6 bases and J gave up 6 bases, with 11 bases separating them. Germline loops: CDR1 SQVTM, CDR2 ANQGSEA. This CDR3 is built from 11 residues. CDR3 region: CSVMTGSEAFF. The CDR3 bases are TGCAGCGTGATGACAGGTTCTGAAGCTTTCTTT. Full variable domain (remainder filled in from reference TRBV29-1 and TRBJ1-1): SAVISQKPSRDICQRGTSLTIQCQVDSQVTMMFWYRQQPGQSLTLIATANQGSEATYESGFVIDKFPISRPNLTFSTLTVSNMSPEDSSIYLCSVMTGSEAFFGQGTRLTVV.

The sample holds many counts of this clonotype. CDR3 amino acids: CASSFTGPSYEQYF. CDR3 nucleotide sequence: TGTGCCAGCAGTTTTACAGGACCCTCCTACGAGCAGTACTTC. The chain links TRBV12-3 or TRBV12-4 to TRBJ2-7; D may be TRBD1 (5 bases). This CDR3 is 14 amino acids long. V was trimmed by 3 bases and J by 0 bases, leaving 9 bases between them.

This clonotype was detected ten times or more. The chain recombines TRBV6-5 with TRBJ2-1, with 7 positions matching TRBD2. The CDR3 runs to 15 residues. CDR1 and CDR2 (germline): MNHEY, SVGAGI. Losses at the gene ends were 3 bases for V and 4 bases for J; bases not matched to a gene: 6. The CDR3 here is CASSYRLAVYNEQFF. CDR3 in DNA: TGTGCCAGCAGTTATAGGCTAGCGGTTTACAATGAGCAGTTCTTC.

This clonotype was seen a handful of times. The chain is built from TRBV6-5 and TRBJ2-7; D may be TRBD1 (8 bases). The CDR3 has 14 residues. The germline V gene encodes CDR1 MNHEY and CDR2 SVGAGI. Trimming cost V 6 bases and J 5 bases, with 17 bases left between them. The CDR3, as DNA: TGTGCCAGCAGACTCGACAGGGGAGGGAACGAGCAGTACTTC. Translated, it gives CASRLDRGGNEQYF.

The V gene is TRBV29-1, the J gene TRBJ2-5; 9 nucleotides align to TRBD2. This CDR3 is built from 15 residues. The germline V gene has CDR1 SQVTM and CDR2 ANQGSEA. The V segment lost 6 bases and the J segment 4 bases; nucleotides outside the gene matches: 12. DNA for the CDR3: TGCAGCGTCTGTAGCGGGAGCCGTCCCTTAGAGACCCAGTACTTC. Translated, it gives CSVCSGSRPLETQYF.

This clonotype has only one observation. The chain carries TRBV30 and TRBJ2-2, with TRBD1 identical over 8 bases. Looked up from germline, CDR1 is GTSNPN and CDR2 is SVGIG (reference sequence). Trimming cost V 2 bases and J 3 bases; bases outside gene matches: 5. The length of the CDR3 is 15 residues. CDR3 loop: CAWSRRGLDTGELFF. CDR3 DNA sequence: TGTGCCTGGAGTCGCAGGGGGCTGGACACCGGGGAGCTGTTTTTT.

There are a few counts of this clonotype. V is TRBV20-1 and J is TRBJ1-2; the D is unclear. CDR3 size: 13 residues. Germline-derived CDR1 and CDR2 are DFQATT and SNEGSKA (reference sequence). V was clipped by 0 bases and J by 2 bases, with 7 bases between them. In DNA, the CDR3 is TGCAGTGCTAGAGATGGGCCGAACTATGGCTACACCTTC. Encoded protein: CSARDGPNYGYTF.

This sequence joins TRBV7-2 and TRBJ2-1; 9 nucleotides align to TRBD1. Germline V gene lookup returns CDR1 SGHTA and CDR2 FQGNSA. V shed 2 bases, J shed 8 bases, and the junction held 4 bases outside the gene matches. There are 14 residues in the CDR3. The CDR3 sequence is CASSLTGGSDEQFF. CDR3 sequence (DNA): TGTGCCAGCAGCTTAACAGGGGGCAGCGATGAGCAGTTCTTC. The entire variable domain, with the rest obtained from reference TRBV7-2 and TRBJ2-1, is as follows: GAGVSQSPSNKVTEKGKDVELRCDPISGHTALYWYRQSLGQGLEFLIYFQGNSAPDKSGLPSDRFSAERTGGSVSTLTIQRTQQEDSAVYLCASSLTGGSDEQFFGPGTRLTVL.

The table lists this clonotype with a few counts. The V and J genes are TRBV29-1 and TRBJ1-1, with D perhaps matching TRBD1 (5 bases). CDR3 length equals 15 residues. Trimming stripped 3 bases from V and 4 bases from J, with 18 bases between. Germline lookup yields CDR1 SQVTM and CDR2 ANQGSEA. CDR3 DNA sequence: TGCAGCGTTGAGGCCCCCAGGGACTGGGGCACTGAAGCTTTCTTT. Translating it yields CSVEAPRDWGTEAFF.

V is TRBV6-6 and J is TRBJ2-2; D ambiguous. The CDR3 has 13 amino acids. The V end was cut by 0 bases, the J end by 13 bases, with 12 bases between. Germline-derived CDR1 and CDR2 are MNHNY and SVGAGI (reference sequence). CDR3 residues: CASSYSGPELLFF. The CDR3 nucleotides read TGTGCCAGCAGTTACTCAGGACCCGAGCTGCTGTTTTTT.

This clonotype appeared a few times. The CDR3 region has the DNA TGTGCCAGCAGCCAAGTTAGAGCAAACACTGAAGCTTTCTTT. Amino acids: CASSQVRANTEAFF. The chain uses TRBV3-1 and TRBJ1-1; D uncertain. The CDR3 length is 14 residues. The germline CDR1 and CDR2 sequences are LGHDT and YNNKEL (reference sequence). V was cut by 1 base and J by 2 bases, with 8 bases left in between.

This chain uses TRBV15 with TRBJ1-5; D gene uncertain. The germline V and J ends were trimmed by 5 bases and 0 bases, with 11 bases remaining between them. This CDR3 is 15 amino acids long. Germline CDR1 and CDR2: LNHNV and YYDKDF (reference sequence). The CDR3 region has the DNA TGTGCCACCAGCCTGGACGGAAATAGCAATCAGCCCCAGCATTTT. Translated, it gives CATSLDGNSNQPQHF.

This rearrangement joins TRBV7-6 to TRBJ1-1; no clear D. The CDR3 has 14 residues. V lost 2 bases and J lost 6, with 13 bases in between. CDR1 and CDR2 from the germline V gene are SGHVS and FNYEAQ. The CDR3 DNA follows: TGTGCCAGCAGCTTATTGGGCCTTGGCCCTGAAGCTTTCTTT. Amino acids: CASSLLGLGPEAFF.

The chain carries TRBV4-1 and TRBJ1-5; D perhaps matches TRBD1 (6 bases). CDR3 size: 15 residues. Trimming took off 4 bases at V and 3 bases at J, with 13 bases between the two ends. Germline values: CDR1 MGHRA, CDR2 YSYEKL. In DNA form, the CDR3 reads TGCGCCAGCAGCCCCCGGACAGCCTACAATCAGCCCCAGCATTTT. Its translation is CASSPRTAYNQPQHF.

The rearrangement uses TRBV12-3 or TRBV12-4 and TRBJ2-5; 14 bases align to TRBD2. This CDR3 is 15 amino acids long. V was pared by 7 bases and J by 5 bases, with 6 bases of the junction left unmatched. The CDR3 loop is CASTSGTSGSETQYF. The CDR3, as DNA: TGTGCCAGCACCTCCGGGACTAGCGGGAGTGAGACCCAGTACTTC.

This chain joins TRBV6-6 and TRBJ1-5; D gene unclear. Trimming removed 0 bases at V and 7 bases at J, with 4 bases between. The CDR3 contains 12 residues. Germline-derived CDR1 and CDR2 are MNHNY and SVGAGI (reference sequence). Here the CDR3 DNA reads TGTGCCAGCAGTTACTCGGGGCAGCCCCAGCATTTT. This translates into CASSYSGQPQHF.